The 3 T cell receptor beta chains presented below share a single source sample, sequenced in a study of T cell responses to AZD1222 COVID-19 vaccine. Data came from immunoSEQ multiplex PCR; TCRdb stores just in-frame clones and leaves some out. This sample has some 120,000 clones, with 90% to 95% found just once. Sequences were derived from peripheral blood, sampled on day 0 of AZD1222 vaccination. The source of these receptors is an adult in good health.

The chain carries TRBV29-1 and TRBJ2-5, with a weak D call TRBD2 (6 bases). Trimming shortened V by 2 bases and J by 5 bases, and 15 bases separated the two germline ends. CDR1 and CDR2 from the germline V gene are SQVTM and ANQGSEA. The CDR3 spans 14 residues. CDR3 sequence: CSVERLPGGETQYF. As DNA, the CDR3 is TGCAGCGTTGAAAGGCTACCTGGAGGGGAGACCCAGTACTTC.

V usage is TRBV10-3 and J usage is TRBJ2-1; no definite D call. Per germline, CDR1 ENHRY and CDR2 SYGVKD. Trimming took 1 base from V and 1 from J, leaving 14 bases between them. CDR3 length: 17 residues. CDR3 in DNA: TGTGCCATCAGTGAGTTATCCGGAACCGAATCCTACAATGAGCAGTTCTTC. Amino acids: CAISELSGTESYNEQFF.

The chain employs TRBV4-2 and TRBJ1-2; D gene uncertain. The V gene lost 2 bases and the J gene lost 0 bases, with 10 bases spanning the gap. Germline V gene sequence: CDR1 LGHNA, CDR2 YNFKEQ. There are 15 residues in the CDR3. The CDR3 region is CASSQIQSTNYGYTF. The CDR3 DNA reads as TGTGCCAGCAGCCAAATCCAGTCTACTAACTATGGCTACACCTTC.